Listed below are T cell receptor beta chains from one sample, sequenced in a study of shared clonotypes between healthy human individuals. Assay used: immunoSEQ multiplex PCR; TCRdb lists only in-frame clones, some missing. The sample includes around 2,000,000 clones, 85% to 95% of them seen just once. Sequencing used naive CD8+ T cells sorted from blood. Source of these receptors: a man younger than 30 in good health. CDR3s include the opening cysteine and the closing phenylalanine or tryptophan. The D gene is left open where the match is weak. The size field is filled for only some rows; it gives once, few, many or a size class.

d_gene: TRBD1; j_gene: TRBJ2-7; abundance: once; v_gene: TRBV28; CDR3nt: TGTGCCAGCAGTTTGGACAGGGGGTACGAGCAGTACTTC; CDR3aa: CASSLDRGYEQYF
d_gene: -; j_gene: TRBJ2-2; abundance: -; v_gene: TRBV20-1; CDR3nt: TGCAGTGCTAGAAGAGCCGGGGAGCTGTTTTTT; CDR3aa: CSARRAGELFF
d_gene: -; j_gene: TRBJ2-7; abundance: -; v_gene: TRBV5-1; CDR3nt: TGCGCCAGCAGCTTGCCTGGGGGACCCTACGAGCAGTACTTC; CDR3aa: CASSLPGGPYEQYF
d_gene: -; j_gene: TRBJ1-1; abundance: once; v_gene: TRBV5-1; CDR3nt: TGCGCCAGCAAGGAGGGTGGGAACACTGAAGCTTTCTTT; CDR3aa: CASKEGGNTEAFF
d_gene: -; j_gene: TRBJ2-1; abundance: -; v_gene: TRBV7-6; CDR3nt: TGTGCCAGCAGCTTAGGGTGGGGTTCTTTAAGCTCCTACAATGAGCAGTTCTTC; CDR3aa: CASSLGWGSLSSYNEQFF
d_gene: TRBD1; j_gene: TRBJ2-2; abundance: -; v_gene: TRBV10-3; CDR3nt: TGTGCCATCAGTGAGGACAGGGCGGACGGGGAGCTGTTTTTT; CDR3aa: CAISEDRADGELFF
d_gene: -; j_gene: TRBJ2-6; abundance: -; v_gene: TRBV4-2; CDR3nt: TGTGCCAGCAGCCCACGAAGCCTCTCTGGGGCCAACGTCCTGACTTTC; CDR3aa: CASSPRSLSGANVLTF
d_gene: -; j_gene: TRBJ2-7; abundance: -; v_gene: TRBV7-9; CDR3nt: TGTGCCAGCAGCATATCTCTCGAGCAGTACTTC; CDR3aa: CASSISLEQYF
d_gene: -; j_gene: TRBJ1-1; abundance: few; v_gene: TRBV20-1; CDR3nt: TGCAGTGCTAGACAGGGTGCTGAAGCTTTCTTT; CDR3aa: CSARQGAEAFF
d_gene: TRBD2; j_gene: TRBJ2-3; abundance: -; v_gene: TRBV4-1; CDR3nt: TGCGCCAGCAGCCAGATAGCGGGAGTAGATACGCAGTATTTT; CDR3aa: CASSQIAGVDTQYF
d_gene: -; j_gene: TRBJ1-2; abundance: -; v_gene: TRBV5-4; CDR3nt: TGTGCCAGCACGTATGGGGGTTATGGCTACACCTTC; CDR3aa: CASTYGGYGYTF
d_gene: TRBD1; j_gene: TRBJ2-7; abundance: -; v_gene: TRBV7-9; CDR3nt: TGTGCCAGCAGCTCGCTGGGGACAGGGACCCCCGAGCAGTACTTC; CDR3aa: CASSSLGTGTPEQYF
d_gene: -; j_gene: TRBJ1-4; abundance: -; v_gene: TRBV7-8; CDR3nt: TGTGCCAGCAGCTTAGCTTTGCTTGAAAAACTGTTTTTT; CDR3aa: CASSLALLEKLFF
d_gene: TRBD2; j_gene: TRBJ2-1; abundance: -; v_gene: TRBV4-1; CDR3nt: TGCGCCAGCAGCGCTGGACTAGCGGAGATTTACAATGAGCAGTTCTTC; CDR3aa: CASSAGLAEIYNEQFF
d_gene: -; j_gene: TRBJ1-2; abundance: -; v_gene: TRBV9; CDR3nt: TGTGCCAGCAGCGAGGGCAGTAACTATGGCTACACCTTC; CDR3aa: CASSEGSNYGYTF
d_gene: -; j_gene: TRBJ2-7; abundance: -; v_gene: TRBV28; CDR3nt: TGTGCCAGCAGTTTTTACGAGAGCTACGAGCAGTACTTC; CDR3aa: CASSFYESYEQYF
d_gene: -; j_gene: TRBJ1-1; abundance: -; v_gene: TRBV2; CDR3nt: TGTGCCAGCAGTGAAGCTAGAACGGGCACTGAAGCTTTCTTT; CDR3aa: CASSEARTGTEAFF
d_gene: -; j_gene: TRBJ2-5; abundance: -; v_gene: TRBV27; CDR3nt: TGTGCCAGCCAGGACCGGGGGAATGGCCAAGAGACCCAGTACTTC; CDR3aa: CASQDRGNGQETQYF
d_gene: -; j_gene: TRBJ1-5; abundance: -; v_gene: TRBV19; CDR3nt: TGTGCCAGTAGTATTTCAGGAGCTAGCACCTGGCCCCAGCATTTT; CDR3aa: CASSISGASTWPQHF
d_gene: -; j_gene: TRBJ1-1; abundance: -; v_gene: TRBV27; CDR3nt: TGTGCCAGCAGTTTAAAGGTTTCCACTGAAGCTTTCTTT; CDR3aa: CASSLKVSTEAFF
d_gene: TRBD1; j_gene: TRBJ1-1; abundance: -; v_gene: TRBV7-9; CDR3nt: TGTGCCAGCAGCTTTGGGGGACAGGTGAACACTGAAGCTTTCTTT; CDR3aa: CASSFGGQVNTEAFF
d_gene: -; j_gene: TRBJ1-3; abundance: -; v_gene: TRBV7-9; CDR3nt: TGTGCCAGCAGCACCTCGACAGGACGCTCTGGAAACACCATATATTTT; CDR3aa: CASSTSTGRSGNTIYF
d_gene: TRBD2; j_gene: TRBJ2-1; abundance: once; v_gene: TRBV5-1; CDR3nt: TGCGCCAGCAGCTTGGAGACTAGCGGGAGGGCCAATGAGCAGTTCTTC; CDR3aa: CASSLETSGRANEQFF
d_gene: -; j_gene: TRBJ1-2; abundance: -; v_gene: TRBV11-2; CDR3nt: TGTGCCAGCAGCTTAGGGGGGCCCTCTCCCTATGGCTACACCTTC; CDR3aa: CASSLGGPSPYGYTF
d_gene: -; j_gene: TRBJ2-3; abundance: -; v_gene: TRBV5-4; CDR3nt: TGTGCCAGCAGCCAGACATACACAGATACGCAGTATTTT; CDR3aa: CASSQTYTDTQYF